The sequence of this T cell receptor beta chain was determined in a study of control samples from healthy donors and cancer patients. Germline CDR1 is SGDLS and CDR2 is YYNGEE. The CDR3 spans 13 residues. V lost 3 bases and J lost 6; bases outside the gene matches: 1. Repertoires were generated with immunoSEQ multiplex PCR, while TCRdb's copy carries only in-frame clones and drops some. The repertoire holds about 120,000 clones, with roughly 90% as singletons. V gene TRBV9 combines with J gene TRBJ2-3; 10 bases are shared with TRBD1. The receptor was derived from a middle-aged man in good health. The sequenced material came from blood. CDR3: CASSGTGGDTQYF. The CDR3 coding sequence is TGTGCCAGCAGCGGGACAGGGGGGGATACGCAGTATTTT.